The 16 T cell receptor beta chains listed next were all sequenced from one sample in a study of blood T cell repertoires in COVID-19. Repertoires were generated with immunoSEQ multiplex PCR, while TCRdb's copy carries only in-frame clones and drops some. The table lists around 130,000 clones, just under 85% of them singletons, with roughly 13% in the top ten. The sequenced sample was peripheral blood. The receptor source for this set is a human donor in a cohort sampled during active COVID-19.

The V and J genes are TRBV19 and TRBJ2-1, with 7 nucleotides matching TRBD2. This CDR3 is built from 15 residues. The junction had 6 bases not matched to a gene; V was cut back by 4 bases and J by 3 bases. CDR1 and CDR2 (germline): LNHDA, SQIVND (reference sequence). Here the CDR3 reads CASSKGGGNYNEQFF. As DNA, the CDR3 is TGTGCCAGTAGTAAGGGCGGGGGTAACTACAATGAGCAGTTCTTC.

The V and J genes are TRBV6-2 or TRBV6-3 and TRBJ2-5; 12 bases agree with TRBD2. The V and J ends lost 0 bases and 4 bases, in that order; junction bases with no gene match: 3. Germline CDR1 reads MNHEY; CDR2 reads SVGEGT. The CDR3 contains 16 residues. The CDR3 loop reads CASSYSASGGAETQYF. CDR3 coding DNA: TGTGCCAGCAGTTACTCGGCTAGCGGGGGGGCAGAGACCCAGTACTTC.

The rearrangement uses TRBV5-1 and TRBJ2-5, with D hard to call. Germline V gives CDR1 SGHRS, CDR2 YFSETQ. The CDR3 has 13 residues. With 7 bases removed from V and 4 bases from J, the gap between germline ends came to 14 bases. This CDR3 is CASSSGSGETQYF. The DNA of the CDR3 is TGCGCCAGCTCCTCCGGATCGGGAGAGACCCAGTACTTC.

The chain links TRBV11-2 to TRBJ1-1, with D unresolved. Trimming took off 0 bases at V and 6 bases at J, with 5 bases between the two ends. The germline V gene has CDR1 SGHAT and CDR2 FQNNGV. The CDR3 has 12 residues. The CDR3 DNA follows: TGTGCCAGCAGCTTAGAGGGCTCTGAAGCTTTCTTT. As protein: CASSLEGSEAFF.

This chain connects TRBV6-5 to TRBJ1-5, with a weak D call TRBD1 (6 bases). V was cut by 5 bases and J by 0 bases, with 11 bases left in between. The CDR3 spans 15 residues. CDR1 is MNHEY, CDR2 SVGAGI, per germline. The CDR3 DNA reads TGTGCCAGCAGTCGCGGACAGTATAGCAATCAGCCCCAGCATTTT. This gives the protein CASSRGQYSNQPQHF.

The chain has TRBV11-2 and TRBJ1-1; 8 bases match TRBD1. The germline CDR1 and CDR2 sequences are SGHAT and FQNNGV. The CDR3 totals 14 residues. Losses at the gene ends were 4 bases for V and 2 bases for J; bases not matched to a gene: 3. CDR3 protein: CASSSDRANTEAFF. CDR3 bases: TGTGCCAGCAGCTCGGACAGGGCCAACACTGAAGCTTTCTTT. Full variable domain (rest looked up from reference TRBV11-2 and TRBJ1-1): EAGVAQSPRYKIIEKRQSVAFWCNPISGHATLYWYQQILGQGPKLLIQFQNNGVVDDSQLPKDRFSAERLKGVDSTLKIQPAKLEDSAVYLCASSSDRANTEAFFGQGTRLTVV.

CDR3 nucleotides: TGTGCCAGCAGCCCAGTAGTGGGTGGAGGCTCCTACAATGAGCAGTTCTTC. Encoded protein: CASSPVVGGGSYNEQFF. The J gene is TRBJ2-1, the V gene TRBV7-6; a possible D gene is TRBD2 (5 bases). Germline V gives CDR1 SGHVS, CDR2 FNYEAQ. V lost 5 bases, J lost 0 bases, and 17 bases lay in between. The CDR3 loop spans 17 amino acids.

The V call is TRBV3-1 (or the pseudogene TRBV3-2), the J call TRBJ1-5; no clear D. Germline assignment: CDR1 LGHDT and CDR2 YNNKEL (reference sequence). The CDR3 consists of 13 residues. Trimming pared 2 bases from V and 5 bases from J, leaving 7 bases between. CDR3 DNA: TGTGCCAGCAGCCAATCATTAGATCAGCCCCAGCATTTT. It is translated as CASSQSLDQPQHF.

This clone was seen more than once but under ten times. The chain has TRBV19 and TRBJ2-6; 10 nucleotides align to TRBD1. CDR1 is LNHDA and CDR2 is SQIVND in the germline V gene (reference sequence). The CDR3 covers 15 residues. With 6 bases clipped from V and 3 bases from J, the junction kept 2 bases outside the gene matches. The CDR3 loop is CASSDRGHGANVLTF. For the CDR3, the DNA is TGTGCCAGTAGCGACAGGGGGCATGGGGCCAACGTCCTGACTTTC.

The chain has TRBV7-9 and TRBJ2-1; 13 positions match TRBD2. V lost 5 bases to trimming and J lost 4 bases; unmatched junction nucleotides: 11. This CDR3 has 18 amino acids. Per the germline V gene, CDR1 is SEHNR and CDR2 is FQNEAQ (reference sequence). Here the CDR3 reads CASSARKGGLAGYNEQFF. The CDR3 DNA follows: TGTGCCAGCAGCGCTCGAAAAGGGGGACTAGCGGGGTACAATGAGCAGTTCTTC.

CDR3 bases: TGTGCCAGCAGTGGGGGGGGGTATGAAAAACTGTTTTTT. It yields the protein CASSGGGYEKLFF. This rearrangement joins TRBV2 to TRBJ1-4; D is possibly TRBD1 (5 bases). Germline V gene sequence: CDR1 SNHLY, CDR2 FYNNEI. CDR3 length: 13 residues. The ends were cut back, 4 bases at V and 6 bases at J, with 9 bases in the middle.

This chain uses TRBV6-5 with TRBJ1-3; D unresolved. CDR1 and CDR2 (germline): MNHEY, SVGAGI. V was cut by 11 bases and J by 0 bases, with 17 bases left in between. The CDR3 is made up of 15 amino acids. CDR3 bases: TGTGCCGGCGGCATCGGCAGTATCTCTGGAAACACCATATATTTT. Amino acid sequence: CAGGIGSISGNTIYF.

The chain uses TRBV6-1 and TRBJ2-7; tentative D call: TRBD1 (6 bases). CDR3 size: 17 residues. Trimming took off 1 base at V and 4 bases at J, with 20 bases between the two ends. Germline V gene sequence: CDR1 MNHNS, CDR2 SASEGT. The CDR3 DNA reads as TGTGCCAGCAGTGAAGGTGGAAGGGGGTACTTGGGATACGAGCAGTACTTC. It encodes CASSEGGRGYLGYEQYF.

The V call is TRBV4-1, the J call TRBJ1-1; no firm D call. V gave up 4 bases and J gave up 0 bases, with 21 bases separating them. Germline values: CDR1 MGHRA, CDR2 YSYEKL. The CDR3 has 18 amino acids. The CDR3 here is CASSLMPPLGLMNTEAFF. The CDR3, as DNA: TGCGCCAGCAGCCTCATGCCGCCTCTTGGGCTCATGAACACTGAAGCTTTCTTT.

The chain has TRBV6-5 and TRBJ1-6; D gene unclear. This CDR3 is built from 14 residues. Deletions cut 8 bases from V and 0 bases from J, with 8 bases between. Germline V gene data show CDR1 as MNHEY and CDR2 as SVGAGI. CDR3: CASYASSYNSPLHF. The CDR3 DNA reads as TGTGCCAGCTACGCGAGCTCCTATAATTCACCCCTCCACTTT.

This clone was recorded a few times. The J gene is TRBJ1-6, the V gene TRBV6-5; D is unresolved. The CDR3 extends over 14 amino acids. Per germline, CDR1 MNHEY and CDR2 SVGAGI. The CDR3 DNA follows: TGTGCTCACTCCCGGGATCCTACCAATTCACCCCTCCACTTT. Its translation is CAHSRDPTNSPLHF.